The clone carrying this TCR beta chain was picked up a small number of times. This specimen belongs to a study of blood T cell repertoires in COVID-19. In the original processing: Amplified reference gene primers provided the basis for estimating nucleated cell counts. The repertoire was sequenced with immunoSEQ multiplex PCR; TCRdb's copy has only in-frame clones and lacks some. The V and J calls and clone size come from that table; D and trimming were worked out from the DNA. The sample consists of approximately 140,000 clones, approximately 86% of them appearing once. CDR1 and CDR2 (germline): MNHEY, SMNVEV (reference sequence). The CDR3 consists of 14 residues. V dropped 6 bases and J dropped 2; count of bases not matched to a gene: 2.

Input material: peripheral blood. V and J are TRBV27 and TRBJ2-1; TRBD1 matches 9 bases. The clonotype comes from a man in his 70s with acute or convalescent COVID-19. The CDR3 DNA follows: TGTGCCAGCAGCAGGACAGGGGCCTACAATGAGCAGTTCTTC. This codes for CASSRTGAYNEQFF.